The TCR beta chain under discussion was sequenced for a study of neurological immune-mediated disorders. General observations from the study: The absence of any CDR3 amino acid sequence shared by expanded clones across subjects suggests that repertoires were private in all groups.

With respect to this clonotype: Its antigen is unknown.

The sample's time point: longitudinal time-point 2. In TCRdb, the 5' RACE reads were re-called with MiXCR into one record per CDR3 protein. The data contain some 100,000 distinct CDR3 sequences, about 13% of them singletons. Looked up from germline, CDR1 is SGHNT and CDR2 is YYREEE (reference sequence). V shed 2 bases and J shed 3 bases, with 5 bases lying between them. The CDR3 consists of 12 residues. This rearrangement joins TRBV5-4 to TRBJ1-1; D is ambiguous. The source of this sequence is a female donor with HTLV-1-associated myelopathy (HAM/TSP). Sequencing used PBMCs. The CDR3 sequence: CASSLRDTEAFF. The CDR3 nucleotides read TGTGCCAGCAGCTTAAGGGACACTGAAGCTTTCTTT.